The T cell receptor beta chain under discussion was sequenced for a study of blood T cell repertoires in COVID-19. About the study: T cells, B-cell-depleted T cells, or PBMCs provided the cDNA or gDNA that served as material.

Germline V gene data show CDR1 as MDHEN and CDR2 as SYDVKM. The CDR3 covers 16 residues. V was pared by 5 bases and J by 1 base, with 5 bases of the junction left unmatched. Methods used by the authors: From reference gene primer amplification, estimates of nucleated cell counts were derived. This table comes from immunoSEQ multiplex PCR, and its TCRdb copy is limited to in-frame clones, with some not included. D and trimming come from the DNA, and the V and J calls and clone size come from that table. This sample carries over 75,000 clones, around 80% of them seen once, and the ten largest clones take around 11%.

Sequenced: peripheral blood. This sequence joins TRBV28 and TRBJ1-6, with 7 bases lining up with TRBD1. This TCR was recovered from a man between 65 and 85 years old with acute or convalescent COVID-19. The CDR3 spells CASSPEQGSYNSPLHF. In DNA form, the CDR3 reads TGTGCCAGCAGTCCAGAACAGGGGTCCTATAATTCACCCCTCCACTTT.